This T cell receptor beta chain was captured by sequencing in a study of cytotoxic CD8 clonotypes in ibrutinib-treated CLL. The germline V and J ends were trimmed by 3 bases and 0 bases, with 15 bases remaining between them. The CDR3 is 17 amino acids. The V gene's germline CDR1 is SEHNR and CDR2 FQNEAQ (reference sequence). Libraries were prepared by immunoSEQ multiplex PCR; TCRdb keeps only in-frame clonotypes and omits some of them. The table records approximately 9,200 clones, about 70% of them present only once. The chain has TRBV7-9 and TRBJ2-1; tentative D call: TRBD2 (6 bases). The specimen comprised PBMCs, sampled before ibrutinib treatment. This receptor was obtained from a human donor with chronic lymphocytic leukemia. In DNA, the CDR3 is TGTGCCAGCAGCTTGGGGGGATCCGGGAGCTCCTACAATGAGCAGTTCTTC. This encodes CASSLGGSGSSYNEQFF. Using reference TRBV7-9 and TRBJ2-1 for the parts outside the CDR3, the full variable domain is DTGVSQNPRHKITKRGQNVTFRCDPISEHNRLYWYRQTLGQGPEFLTYFQNEAQLEKSRLLSDRFSAERPKGSFSTLEIQRTEQGDSAMYLCASSLGGSGSSYNEQFFGPGTRLTVL.